The 15 T cell receptor beta chains presented below share a single source sample, sequenced in a study of T cells after yellow fever vaccination. From the 5' RACE reads, TCRdb called clonotypes with MiXCR, one entry per CDR3 protein. The sample consists of 300,000 to 400,000 distinct CDR3 sequences, almost 4% of them appearing once. The sequences come from PBMCs, collected 5 days after the yellow fever booster vaccination. Source of these receptors: a man aged 18 to 30 who received the YFV17D yellow fever vaccine.

This clonotype has a handful of counts. The rearrangement joins TRBV6-5 to TRBJ2-7; either TRBD1 or TRBD2 may fit D (5 bases each). The CDR3 loop spans 14 amino acids. Trimming stripped 9 bases from V and 3 bases from J, with 18 bases between. CDR1 MNHEY and CDR2 SVGAGI come from the germline V gene. The DNA for the CDR3 is TGTGCCAGTACTACGCCCGGGGCTCTCTACGAGCAGTACTTC. It codes for CASTTPGALYEQYF.

This clonotype was seen at least ten times. The V gene is TRBV18, the J gene TRBJ1-4; no reliable D call. V lost 3 bases to trimming and J lost 8 bases, with 16 bases between them. The germline CDR1 and CDR2 sequences are KGHSH and LQKENI. The CDR3 is 15 residues long. The CDR3 sequence is CASSPGQSKVEKLFF. CDR3 DNA sequence: TGTGCCAGCTCACCTGGGCAGTCCAAAGTCGAAAAACTGTTTTTT.

In its sample, this clonotype was seen many times. The genes are TRBV5-5 and TRBJ1-5, with D maybe TRBD1 (6 bases). CDR1 is SGHKS, CDR2 YYEKEE, per germline (reference sequence). The CDR3 consists of 16 residues. V gave up 0 bases and J gave up 6 bases, with 16 bases separating them. In DNA, the CDR3 is TGTGCCAGCAGCTTGGCCGTTTGGACAGATAGTCAGCCCCAGCATTTT. Translation gives CASSLAVWTDSQPQHF. Variable domain in full (rest from reference TRBV5-5 and TRBJ1-5): DAGVTQSPTHLIKTRGQQVTLRCSPISGHKSVSWYQQVLGQGPQFIFQYYEKEERGRGNFPDRFSARQFPNYSSELNVNALLLGDSALYLCASSLAVWTDSQPQHFGDGTRLSIL.

The chain combines TRBV3-1 with TRBJ1-2; the D is unclear. The CDR3 is made up of 13 amino acids. Trimming shortened V by 1 base and J by 3 bases, and 6 bases separated the two germline ends. Germline V CDR1 and CDR2: LGHDT, YNNKEL (reference sequence). The chain's CDR3 is CASSQVGYYGYTF. CDR3 DNA: TGTGCCAGCAGCCAAGTGGGATACTATGGCTACACCTTC.

This clonotype was seen a handful of times. This chain connects TRBV18 to TRBJ1-4; no reliable D call. The germline V gene encodes CDR1 KGHSH and CDR2 LQKENI. V dropped 0 bases and J dropped 3 bases, with 8 bases sitting between them. CDR3 length: 15 amino acids. CDR3 region: CASSPPGRANEKLFF. The CDR3 region has the DNA TGTGCCAGCTCACCACCGGGAAGGGCTAATGAAAAACTGTTTTTT.

This clonotype was observed a handful of times. The V and J genes are TRBV4-3 and TRBJ1-2, with a weak D call TRBD1 (6 bases). V dropped 0 bases and J dropped 8 bases, with 13 bases sitting between them. CDR1 and CDR2 (germline): LGHNA, YSLEER. The CDR3 has 14 amino acids. CDR3 DNA sequence: TGCGCCAGCAGCCAAGATAGGGGGATGAGCGGCTACACCTTC. Amino acids: CASSQDRGMSGYTF.

The table lists this clonotype with many counts. J is TRBJ1-1 and V is TRBV5-1; maybe TRBD1 (5 bases). Germline CDR1 is SGHRS and CDR2 is YFSETQ. The CDR3 extends over 18 amino acids. V was trimmed by 7 bases and J by 1 base, leaving 26 bases between them. The DNA for the CDR3 is TGCGCCAGCGCGCTCTCTATCTGGGGGAGCCGTGAGAACACTGAAGCTTTCTTT. Encoded protein: CASALSIWGSRENTEAFF.

This chain joins TRBV6-2 or TRBV6-3 and TRBJ1-5, with D perhaps matching TRBD1 (5 bases). This CDR3 region has 14 residues. V was clipped by 7 bases and J by 1 base, with 11 bases between them. The germline V gene has CDR1 MNHEY and CDR2 SVGEGT. As DNA, the CDR3 is TGTGCCAGCACCCTATGGGGCAGCAATCAGCCCCAGCATTTT. This sequence encodes CASTLWGSNQPQHF.

There are many counts of this clonotype. V is TRBV20-1 and J is TRBJ1-6, with D unresolved. Trimming took off 5 bases at V and 7 bases at J, with 15 bases between the two ends. Germline CDR1 is DFQATT and CDR2 is SNEGSKA (reference sequence). CDR3 size: 14 residues. Here the CDR3 reads CSAPGADPNSPLHF. The CDR3 nucleotides read TGCAGTGCTCCTGGAGCAGACCCGAATTCACCCCTCCACTTT.

As for this clonotype: This may be a read error: a much more frequent sequence differs by one nucleotide. V usage is TRBV5-4 and J usage is TRBJ2-7, with 7 bases fitting TRBD2. CDR3 length equals 12 residues. Germline V gene lookup returns CDR1 SGHNT and CDR2 YYREEE (reference sequence). The CDR3 coding sequence is TGTGCCAGCAGCCTGGGGGGGACCGAGCAGTGCTTC. Its protein product is CASSLGGTEQCF. Full variable domain (outside the CDR3, taken from reference TRBV5-4 and TRBJ2-7): ETGVTQSPTHLIKTRGQQVTLRCSSQSGHNTVSWYQQALGQGPQFIFQYYREEENGRGNFPPRFSGLQFPNYSSELNVNALELDDSALYLCASSLGGTEQCFGPGTRLTVT.

There are many counts of this clonotype. Possible read error: a much larger clone is one base away. The chain has TRBV11-3 and TRBJ2-2; D is uncertain. V shed 3 bases and J shed 4 bases, with 3 bases lying between them. Germline assignment: CDR1 SGHNT and CDR2 YENEEA. There are 12 residues in the CDR3. The CDR3 sequence is CASSFGTGELFF. Here the CDR3 DNA reads TGTGCCAGCAGCTTCGGCACCGGGGAGCTGTTTTTT.

The chain uses TRBV20-1 and TRBJ2-7, with 11 nucleotides matching TRBD2. Germline assignment: CDR1 DFQATT and CDR2 SNEGSKA (reference sequence). With V trimmed by 6 bases and J by 5 bases, 15 bases remained unmatched. The CDR3 has 16 amino acids. CDR3 in DNA: TGCAGTGCCCTACGGGACCGACTAGCGGGGAGGGACGAGCAGTACTTC. This codes for CSALRDRLAGRDEQYF.

The rearrangement links TRBV6-2 or TRBV6-3 to TRBJ1-1; D is ambiguous. CDR3 length: 13 amino acids. The V gene's germline CDR1 is MNHEY and CDR2 SVGEGT. Deletions cut 7 bases from V and 4 bases from J, with 13 bases between. CDR3 DNA sequence: TGTGCCAGCAACCCCCAGGTGCGCACTGAAGCTTTCTTT. This sequence encodes CASNPQVRTEAFF.

The J gene is TRBJ2-1, the V gene TRBV19; D may be TRBD2 (6 bases). The CDR3 loop spans 13 amino acids. The V gene lost 5 bases and the J gene lost 12 bases, with 17 bases spanning the gap. CDR1 LNHDA and CDR2 SQIVND come from the germline V gene (reference sequence). The CDR3 DNA is TGTGCCAGTAGTTCCAGTTATGGAGGGCGGCAGTTCTTC. Translation: CASSSSYGGRQFF.

This clonotype was seen more than once but under ten times. This chain connects TRBV7-3 to TRBJ1-6, with D unresolved. Germline-derived CDR1 and CDR2 are SGHTA and FQGTGA. V lost 5 bases and J 7 bases, leaving 9 bases between the germline ends. The CDR3 runs to 13 residues. Here the CDR3 DNA reads TGTGCCAGCAGCCAACTATACAATTCACCCCTCCACTTT. Its translation is CASSQLYNSPLHF.